This T cell receptor beta chain emerged from a study of blood T cell repertoires in COVID-19 (dated by TCRdb to about 2020). Broadly, across the study: Samples covering the acute and convalescent phases of COVID-19 were provided by collaborators in the United States, Italy and Spain. The prospective study material was composed of cDNA or gDNA derived from T cells, B-cell-depleted T cells, or PBMCs. The dataset comprised deeply sampled blood TCRbeta repertoires from subjects exposed to, actively infected with, or recovered from COVID-19. The repertoires were released in a freely available public database meant as a resource for research on the immune response to SARS-CoV-2. Samples came from the ongoing ImmuneRACE study (first 160 participants) plus 1,254 subjects from 6 global collaborators. Sample metadata almost always included a de-identified subject ID, COVID-19 status, age in years and sex. Where available, HLA class I and class II types were obtained from metadata supplied by the sample provider rather than from assay-based typing.

Concerning this clone itself: What antigen it recognizes has not been identified. One base away there is no much larger clone; base qualities are not given.

Participants in the prospective study were enrolled through a virtual design, were aged roughly 18 to 100 years, and lived in roughly 24 United States geographic areas. To assign participants to cohorts, the prospective study relied on clinical history that participants themselves reported in a screening survey and a study questionnaire. Recovered participants in ImmuneRACE Cohort 3 were defined as having two consecutive negative NP/OP PCR tests, clearance from a healthcare professional, or resolution of symptoms. Each participant in the prospective study had whole blood, serum and a nasopharyngeal or oropharyngeal swab collected by mobile phlebotomists. Prospective study participants could optionally give additional blood draws and questionnaires over an approximately two-month period. Before DNA extraction, prospective study blood samples were shipped either frozen or at room temperature. Spanning cysteine to phenylalanine, the CDR3 consists of 14 amino acids. The only DNA kept is the CDR3, 42 bases in frame from the first base. For CDR1 and CDR2, the germline V gene lists SGDLS and YYNGEE. Relative to germline, V is 0 bases shorter and J is 6 bases shorter, with 10 bases between their ends.

TCRbeta CDR3 regions were amplified from genomic DNA by means of the immunoSEQ Assay, a bias-controlled multiplex PCR. Concerning the study's data processing: Nucleated cell counts per sample were estimated from amplification of reference gene primers within the assay. To quantify the absolute abundance of each unique TCRbeta CDR3 rearrangement, sequence reads were collapsed and filtered. Productive Simpson clonality was computed per sample as the square root of Simpson's diversity index over productive rearrangements. Not all clones reach the TCRdb copy of this immuneACCESS table, which keeps in-frame sequences only. Checked studies attribute under half of the gap to unresolved V genes and leave the rest unexplained. V and J calls and clone size follow that table, whereas D and trimming were derived from the DNA. This sample is represented by some 150,000 clones; approximately 80% of them were singletons. 9.2% of the sample goes to the ten largest clones.

General study outcomes and caveats: Clinical and demographic metadata were provided uncurated, with the amount varying by source and participant.

The sequenced sample was PBMCs or T cells enriched from blood (not recorded which). The TCR sequence derives from a man in his fifties who had recovered from COVID-19. The chain is made from TRBV9 and TRBJ1-5; the D gene identity is not certain. The CDR3 corresponds to CASSVAGKGQPQHF. The DNA reads TGTGCCAGCAGCGTAGCCGGGAAAGGTCAGCCCCAGCATTTT.